This T cell receptor beta chain was sequenced for a study of T cells in localized non-small cell lung cancer. Some clones are missing from TCRdb's copy, which holds only in-frame ones; the method was immunoSEQ multiplex PCR. The repertoire holds approximately 15,000 clones, with about 90% as singletons. The receptor comes from a woman aged 35-75 years with stage III lung adenocarcinoma. The sample here was peripheral blood mononuclear cells, taken before any cancer treatment.

CDR3 sequence: CASTAHSGANVLTF. The DNA of the CDR3 is TGTGCCAGCACAGCTCACTCTGGGGCCAACGTCCTGACTTTC. This rearrangement joins TRBV27 to TRBJ2-6; D call uncertain. This CDR3 has 14 amino acids. Trimming took 7 bases from V and 0 from J, leaving 7 bases between them. Germline values: CDR1 MNHEY, CDR2 SMNVEV (reference sequence).